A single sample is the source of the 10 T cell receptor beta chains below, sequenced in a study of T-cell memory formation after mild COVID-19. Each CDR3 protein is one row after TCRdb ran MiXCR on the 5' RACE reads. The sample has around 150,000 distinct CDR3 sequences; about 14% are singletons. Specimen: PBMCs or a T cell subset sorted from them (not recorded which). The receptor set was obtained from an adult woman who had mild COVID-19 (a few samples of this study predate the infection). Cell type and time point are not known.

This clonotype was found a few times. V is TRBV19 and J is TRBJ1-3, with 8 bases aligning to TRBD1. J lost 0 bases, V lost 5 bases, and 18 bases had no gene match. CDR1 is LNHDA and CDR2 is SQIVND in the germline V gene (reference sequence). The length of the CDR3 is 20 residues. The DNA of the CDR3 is TGTGCCAGTAGTCCGCTCCCCTTACCTACAGGGGGAGACTCTGGAAACACCATATATTTT. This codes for CASSPLPLPTGGDSGNTIYF.

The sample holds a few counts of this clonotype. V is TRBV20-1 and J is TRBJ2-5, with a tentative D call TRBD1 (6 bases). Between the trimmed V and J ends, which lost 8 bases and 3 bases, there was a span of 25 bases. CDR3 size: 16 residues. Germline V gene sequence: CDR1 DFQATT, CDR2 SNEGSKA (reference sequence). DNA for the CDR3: TGCAGTTCAGGGGTTGGGAAACTCGCGCTAAAAGAGACCCAGTACTTC. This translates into CSSGVGKLALKETQYF.

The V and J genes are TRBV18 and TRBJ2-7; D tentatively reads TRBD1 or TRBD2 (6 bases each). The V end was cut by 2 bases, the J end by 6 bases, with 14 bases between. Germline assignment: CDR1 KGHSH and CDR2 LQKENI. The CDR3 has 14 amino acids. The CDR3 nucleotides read TGTGCCAGCTCACCAAAAGATGGGGGGCCCGAGCAGTACTTC. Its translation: CASSPKDGGPEQYF.

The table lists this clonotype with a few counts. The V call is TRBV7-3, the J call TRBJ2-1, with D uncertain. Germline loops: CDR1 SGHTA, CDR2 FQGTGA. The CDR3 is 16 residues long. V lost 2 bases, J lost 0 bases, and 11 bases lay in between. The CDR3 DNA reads TGTGCCAGCAGCTTAGATGCTTACCGCTCCTACAATGAGCAGTTCTTC. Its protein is CASSLDAYRSYNEQFF.

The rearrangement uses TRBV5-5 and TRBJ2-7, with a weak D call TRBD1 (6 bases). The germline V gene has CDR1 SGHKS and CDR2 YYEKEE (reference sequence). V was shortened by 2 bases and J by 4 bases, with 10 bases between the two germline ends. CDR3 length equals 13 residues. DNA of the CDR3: TGTGCCAGCAGCTTACGGACAGATTACGAGCAGTACTTC. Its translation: CASSLRTDYEQYF. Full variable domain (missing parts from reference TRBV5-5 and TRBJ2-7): DAGVTQSPTHLIKTRGQQVTLRCSPISGHKSVSWYQQVLGQGPQFIFQYYEKEERGRGNFPDRFSARQFPNYSSELNVNALLLGDSALYLCASSLRTDYEQYFGPGTRLTVT.

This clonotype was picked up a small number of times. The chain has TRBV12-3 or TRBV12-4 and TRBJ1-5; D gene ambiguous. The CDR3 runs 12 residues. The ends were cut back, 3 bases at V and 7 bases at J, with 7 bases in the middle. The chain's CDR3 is CASSFLEQPQHF. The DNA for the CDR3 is TGTGCCAGCAGTTTTCTAGAACAGCCCCAGCATTTT.

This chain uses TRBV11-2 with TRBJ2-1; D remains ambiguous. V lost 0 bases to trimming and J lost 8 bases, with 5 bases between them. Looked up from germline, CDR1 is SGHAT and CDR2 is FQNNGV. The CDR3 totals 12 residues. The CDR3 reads CASSLDRDEQFF. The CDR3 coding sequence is TGTGCCAGCAGCTTAGATCGAGATGAGCAGTTCTTC.

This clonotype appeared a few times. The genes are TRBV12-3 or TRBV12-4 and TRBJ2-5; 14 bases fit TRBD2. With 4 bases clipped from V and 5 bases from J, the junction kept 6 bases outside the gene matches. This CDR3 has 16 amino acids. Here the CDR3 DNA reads TGTGCCAGCAGTTCCGGGACTAGCGGGAGTCGGGAGACCCAGTACTTC. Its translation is CASSSGTSGSRETQYF.

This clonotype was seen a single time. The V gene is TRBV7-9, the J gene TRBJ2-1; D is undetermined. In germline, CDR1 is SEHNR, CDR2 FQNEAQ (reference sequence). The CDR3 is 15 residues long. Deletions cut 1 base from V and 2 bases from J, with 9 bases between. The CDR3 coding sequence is TGTGCCAGCAGCTTAGAAAGATTCCCCTACAATGAGCAGTTCTTC. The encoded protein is CASSLERFPYNEQFF.

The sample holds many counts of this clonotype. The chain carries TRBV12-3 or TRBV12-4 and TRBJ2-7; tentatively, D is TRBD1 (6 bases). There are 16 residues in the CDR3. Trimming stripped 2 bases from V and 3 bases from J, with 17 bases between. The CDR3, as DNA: TGTGCCAGCAGTTTACTAGACCAAGGGGGATACTACGAGCAGTACTTC. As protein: CASSLLDQGGYYEQYF.